The subject of this entry is one T cell receptor (beta chain). What it binds is unknown. The source of the sample is a study of CD8 T cells in Susac syndrome. Overall study findings and caveats: That the number of individuals in its TCR sequencing and HLA analysis was relatively small was acknowledged by the study.

Trimming took 3 bases from V and 6 from J, leaving 15 bases between them. The germline V gene encodes CDR1 LGHNA and CDR2 YSLEER. This CDR3 comprises 14 residues. RNA in amounts of about 0.5 to 1 ug was reverse transcribed with random hexamers. Amplification of TCR beta CDR3 across 54 Vbeta and 13 Jbeta was performed with immunoSEQ multiplex PCR. From the immunoSEQ multiplex PCR reads, TCRdb called clonotypes with MiXCR, one entry per CDR3 protein. The table includes under 150,000 distinct CDR3 sequences, 95% detected once. The origin of this receptor is a human donor with Susac syndrome. V is TRBV4-3 and J is TRBJ2-7; D is possibly TRBD1 (6 bases). The specimen sequenced was CD4+ T cells from PBMCs. The CDR3 region is CASSQQGCRCEQYF. The CDR3, as DNA: TGCGCCAGCAGCCAGCAGGGGTGCCGCTGCGAGCAGTACTTC.